The 27 T cell receptor beta chains reported below all come from one sample, sequenced in a study of somatic mutations in cytotoxic T cells in rheumatoid arthritis. Here immunoSEQ multiplex PCR was the method, and the copy in TCRdb shows in-frame clones only, minus some. This table holds about 7,400 clones, approximately 86% found once. The sample taken for sequencing was CD8+ T cells sorted from blood. The source of these receptors is a man between 35 and 55 years old with rheumatoid arthritis.

The V gene is TRBV5-6, the J gene TRBJ2-7, with 9 bases identical to TRBD1. V gave up 3 bases and J gave up 3 bases; unmatched junction bases: 4. This CDR3 has 14 residues. Per the germline V gene, CDR1 is SGHDT and CDR2 is YYEEEE. This chain's CDR3 is CASSSGTGIYEQYF. CDR3 DNA: TGTGCCAGCAGCTCCGGGACAGGGATCTACGAGCAGTACTTC.

V and J are TRBV11-2 and TRBJ2-6, with TRBD1 identical over 12 bases. There are 18 residues in the CDR3. Trimming removed 4 bases from V and 0 bases from J; junction bases left unmatched: 4. From germline, CDR1 is SGHAT and CDR2 FQNNGV. CDR3 loop: CASSSGTGGFSGANVLTF. CDR3 bases: TGTGCCAGCAGCTCCGGGACAGGGGGCTTCTCTGGGGCCAACGTCCTGACTTTC.

The V gene is TRBV2, the J gene TRBJ1-2; 9 positions agree with TRBD1. The junction had 6 bases not matched to a gene; V was cut back by 1 base and J by 9 bases. The CDR3 length is 14 residues. CDR1 and CDR2 from the germline V gene are SNHLY and FYNNEI. The CDR3 region has the DNA TGTGCCAGCAGTGAAGTTACAGGGGGCACGAGCTACACCTTC. This translates into CASSEVTGGTSYTF.

The V call is TRBV19, the J call TRBJ2-1; D gene uncertain. CDR1 and CDR2 from the germline V gene are LNHDA and SQIVND (reference sequence). V lost 8 bases and J 0 bases, leaving 14 bases between the germline ends. The CDR3 consists of 15 residues. The CDR3 bases are TGTGCCAGTCGTTCCGATCGGAGCTCCTACAATGAGCAGTTCTTC. Residues: CASRSDRSSYNEQFF.

The chain carries TRBV19 and TRBJ1-1; D might be TRBD1 (5 bases). Germline lookup yields CDR1 LNHDA and CDR2 SQIVND (reference sequence). This CDR3 has 14 amino acids. V gave up 5 bases and J gave up 0 bases, with 10 bases separating them. The CDR3, as DNA: TGTGCCAGTAGTTGGGGCAACATGAACACTGAAGCTTTCTTT. It is translated as CASSWGNMNTEAFF.

This clone has just one count. J is TRBJ2-2 and V is TRBV1; TRBD2, the D gene given by the table, was not confirmed from the DNA. TRBV1 is a pseudogene locus. There are 15 residues in the CDR3. CDR3 DNA sequence: TGCACCCACATAATAGCGGGGGGTCGTACCGGGGAGCTGTTTTTT. Translated: CTHIIAGGRTGELFF.

The chain recombines TRBV5-6 with TRBJ2-1, with D possibly being TRBD2 (5 bases). V lost 0 bases to trimming and J lost 12 bases, with 10 bases between them. The CDR3 has 12 amino acids. The germline CDR1 and CDR2 sequences are SGHDT and YYEEEE. The CDR3 DNA sequence: TGTGCCAGCAGCTTGGGTGGGAGTGGGCAGTTCTTC. This sequence encodes CASSLGGSGQFF.

This sequence joins TRBV25-1 and TRBJ2-2, with TRBD1 as a possible D gene (6 bases). The CDR3 has 15 amino acids. Germline assignment: CDR1 MGHDK and CDR2 SYGVNS. V lost 10 bases and J lost 2, with 17 bases in between. CDR3 region: CATRGSNPNTGELFF. In DNA form, the CDR3 reads TGTGCCACCAGGGGCAGCAACCCAAACACCGGGGAGCTGTTTTTT.

V gene TRBV7-9 combines with J gene TRBJ2-4; 7 bases line up with TRBD1. The germline V gene encodes CDR1 SEHNR and CDR2 FQNEAQ (reference sequence). This CDR3 region has 15 residues. J gave up 4 bases and V 1 base, and 4 bases lay outside the gene matches. The CDR3 spells CASSLGADRKNIQYF. CDR3 DNA: TGTGCCAGCAGCTTAGGGGCGGACAGGAAAAACATTCAGTACTTC.

This chain connects TRBV2 to TRBJ2-1, with no clear D. V gave up 6 bases and J gave up 0 bases, with 15 bases separating them. Per the germline V gene, CDR1 is SNHLY and CDR2 is FYNNEI. The CDR3 spans 16 residues. DNA for the CDR3: TGTGCCAGCAGCGGTACCCTTACGAGCTCCTACAATGAGCAGTTCTTC. This translates into CASSGTLTSSYNEQFF.

On this clone itself: This sample also contains other DNA sequences that code for the same CDR3. The V and J genes are TRBV4-1 and TRBJ1-6; D gene ambiguous. Trimming pared 0 bases from V and 13 bases from J, leaving 19 bases between. This CDR3 comprises 16 residues. Germline CDR1 reads MGHRA; CDR2 reads YSYEKL. In DNA form, the CDR3 reads TGCGCCAGCAGCCAAGATATAGGGAGTCCCATTCTCCCCCTCCACTTT. Its translation is CASSQDIGSPILPLHF.

This chain links TRBV6-1 with TRBJ1-6; 8 bases align to TRBD1. Trimming took 1 base from V and 3 from J; bases not matched to a gene: 8. There are 18 residues in the CDR3. Germline lookup yields CDR1 MNHNS and CDR2 SASEGT. The CDR3 coding sequence is TGTGCCAGCAGTGAAGGGGGCGGCAGGGGGCTCTATAATTCACCCCTCCACTTT. This sequence encodes CASSEGGGRGLYNSPLHF.

The V call is TRBV6-5, the J call TRBJ1-2, with D perhaps TRBD1 (5 bases). From germline, CDR1 is MNHEY and CDR2 SVGAGI. The CDR3 is 14 amino acids. V was cut by 5 bases and J by 2 bases, with 12 bases left in between. CDR3: CASSNRFSNYGYTF. CDR3 in DNA: TGTGCCAGCAGTAACAGGTTCTCGAACTATGGCTACACCTTC.

A single count supports this clone. The V call is TRBV5-6, the J call TRBJ2-3; TRBD2 matches at 13 bases. This CDR3 has 17 residues. V was pared by 3 bases and J by 0 bases, with 4 bases of the junction left unmatched. From germline, CDR1 is SGHDT and CDR2 YYEEEE. Here the CDR3 reads CASSWTSGGTSTDTQYF. The CDR3 nucleotides read TGTGCCAGCAGCTGGACTAGCGGGGGAACTAGCACAGATACGCAGTATTTT.

The chain combines TRBV27 with TRBJ2-5; TRBD1 is a possible D gene (7 bases). The length of the CDR3 is 14 residues. Trimming removed 6 bases at V and 5 bases at J, with 16 bases between. Germline V gene data show CDR1 as MNHEY and CDR2 as SMNVEV (reference sequence). DNA of the CDR3: TGTGCCAGCAGCGCCTCAGGGGGGAGGGAGACCCAGTACTTC. Its translation: CASSASGGRETQYF.

On this clone: Compared with germline, one end of the junction differs, possibly owing to a read error. In the same sample, other DNA sequences code for this CDR3. This rearrangement joins TRBV15 to TRBJ1-6; 8 nucleotides agree with TRBD1. The CDR3 is 14 amino acids. Germline lookup yields CDR1 LNHNV and CDR2 YYDKDF (reference sequence). The CDR3: CATTGGSYNSPLHF. In nucleotides, the CDR3 is TGTGCCACCACAGGGGGCTCCTATAATTCCCCCCTCCACTTT.

The chain employs TRBV5-8 and TRBJ1-2; D gene unclear. Trimming took 2 bases from V and 3 from J, leaving 8 bases between them. Germline V gene data show CDR1 as SGHTS and CDR2 as YDEGEE. The CDR3 is made up of 13 amino acids. CDR3 DNA sequence: TGTGCCAGCAGCTTTCAGACACACTATGGCTACACCTTC. This encodes CASSFQTHYGYTF.

The chain links TRBV11-2 to TRBJ2-7; D gene ambiguous. The length of the CDR3 is 10 residues. Trimming took 6 bases from V and 4 from J, leaving 4 bases between them. Per the germline V gene, CDR1 is SGHAT and CDR2 is FQNNGV. For the CDR3, the DNA is TGTGCCAGCAGGGAGTACGAGCAGTACGTC. Translating gives CASREYEQYV.

The chain links TRBV6-5 to TRBJ2-7; 10 bases line up with TRBD1. This CDR3 is built from 14 residues. Germline CDR1 and CDR2: MNHEY and SVGAGI. V was pared by 5 bases and J by 3 bases, with 4 bases of the junction left unmatched. The CDR3 bases are TGTGCCAGCAGTATGGGACAGGGGAACTACGAGCAGTACGTC. It codes for CASSMGQGNYEQYV.

This rearrangement joins TRBV6-5 to TRBJ2-3, with 16 bases fitting TRBD2. Trimming cost V 6 bases and J 4 bases; bases outside gene matches: 1. The CDR3 sequence is 15 residues long. Germline V lookup: CDR1 MNHEY, CDR2 SVGAGI. The CDR3 protein is CASRGLAGGPDTQYF. In DNA form, the CDR3 reads TGTGCCAGCAGGGGACTAGCGGGGGGGCCAGATACGCAGTATTTT.

The chain joins TRBV6-5 to TRBJ1-6, with 7 positions matching TRBD1. The CDR3 sequence is 14 residues long. The trim removed 2 bases at V and 5 bases at J, leaving 0 bases unmatched. CDR1 and CDR2 from the germline V gene are MNHEY and SVGAGI. CDR3 sequence reads: CASSYDRDNSPLHF. As DNA, the CDR3 is TGTGCCAGCAGTTACGACAGGGATAATTCACCCCTCCACTTT.

The V and J genes are TRBV7-9 and TRBJ1-5; 9 nucleotides agree with TRBD1. V lost 4 bases, J lost 7 bases, and 17 bases stayed unmatched. Germline values: CDR1 SEHNR, CDR2 FQNEAQ (reference sequence). This CDR3 contains 18 residues. The CDR3: CASSSLSTGTGWEQPQHF. The CDR3 region has the DNA TGTGCCAGCAGCTCACTCTCCACAGGGACAGGGTGGGAGCAGCCCCAGCATTTT.

This clone was picked up one time. The J gene is TRBJ1-2, the V gene TRBV9, with D perhaps TRBD1 (6 bases). Germline CDR1 and CDR2: SGDLS and YYNGEE. Trimming stripped 3 bases from V and 7 bases from J, with 13 bases between. This CDR3 has 13 amino acids. The CDR3 sequence: CASSDYRASGYTF. The CDR3, as DNA: TGTGCCAGCAGCGACTACAGGGCGAGTGGCTACACCTTC.

This clone turned up a few times. V gene TRBV19 combines with J gene TRBJ2-3, with TRBD1 as a possible D gene (6 bases). V gave up 11 bases and J gave up 5 bases, with 17 bases separating them. Germline CDR1 and CDR2: LNHDA and SQIVND (reference sequence). The CDR3 is made up of 13 amino acids. This CDR3 is CAVRPGVGDTQYF. The CDR3 DNA is TGTGCCGTACGGCCAGGGGTGGGAGATACGCAGTATTTT.

The V and J genes are TRBV13 and TRBJ2-7; possibly TRBD1 for D (5 bases). The V end was cut by 4 bases, the J end by 3 bases, with 13 bases between. CDR3 length equals 14 residues. Germline loops: CDR1 PRHDT, CDR2 FYEKMQ (reference sequence). CDR3 residues: CASSSGDRDYEQYF. CDR3 DNA: TGTGCCAGCAGCTCCGGAGACAGAGACTACGAGCAGTACTTC.

The rearrangement links TRBV2 to TRBJ1-4; 9 nucleotides match TRBD1. There are 15 residues in the CDR3. J was trimmed by 0 bases and V by 4 bases; bases with no gene match: 0. Per the germline V gene, CDR1 is SNHLY and CDR2 is FYNNEI. DNA for the CDR3: TGTGCCAGCAGTGGGACAGGGGCAACTAATGAAAAACTGTTTTTT. It codes for CASSGTGATNEKLFF.

This chain links TRBV4-2 with TRBJ2-3; 11 nucleotides line up with TRBD2. The V segment lost 4 bases and the J segment 4 bases; nucleotides outside the gene matches: 7. CDR1 and CDR2 from the germline V gene are LGHNA and YNFKEQ. The CDR3 has 16 amino acids. CDR3 DNA sequence: TGTGCCAGCAGCCCCCGTCTAGCGGGGGGCCCAGATACGCAGTATTTT. As protein: CASSPRLAGGPDTQYF.